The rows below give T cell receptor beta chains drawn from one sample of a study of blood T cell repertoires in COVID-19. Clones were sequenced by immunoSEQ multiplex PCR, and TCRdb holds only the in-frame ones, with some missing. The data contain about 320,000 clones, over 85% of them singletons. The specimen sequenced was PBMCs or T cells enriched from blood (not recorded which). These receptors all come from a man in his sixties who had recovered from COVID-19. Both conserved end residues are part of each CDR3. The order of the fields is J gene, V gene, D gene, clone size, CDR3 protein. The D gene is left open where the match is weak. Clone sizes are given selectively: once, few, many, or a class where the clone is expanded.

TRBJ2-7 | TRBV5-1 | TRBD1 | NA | CASSLGSGTAAYEQYF
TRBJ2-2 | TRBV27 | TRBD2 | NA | CASSRLAGFGELFF
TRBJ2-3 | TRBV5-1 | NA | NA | CASSRDMTDTQYF
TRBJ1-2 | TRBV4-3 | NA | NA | CASSQDGIPRGYGYTF
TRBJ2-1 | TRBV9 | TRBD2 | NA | CASSPGLAGGLYNEQFF
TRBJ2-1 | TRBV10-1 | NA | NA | CASSESGGRGFSYNEQFF
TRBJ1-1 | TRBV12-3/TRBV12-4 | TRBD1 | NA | CASRTGTEAFF
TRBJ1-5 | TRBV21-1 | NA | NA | CASSKARDPGPNQPQHF
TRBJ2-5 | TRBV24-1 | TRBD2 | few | CATSFRGGETQYF
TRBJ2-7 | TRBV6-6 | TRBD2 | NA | CASSYGEGVYEQYF
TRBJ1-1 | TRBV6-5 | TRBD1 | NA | CASSRQGAVFF
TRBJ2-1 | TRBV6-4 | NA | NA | CASSDLSRYRGVRSLIRYNEQFF
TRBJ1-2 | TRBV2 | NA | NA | CASSVTQDYGYTF
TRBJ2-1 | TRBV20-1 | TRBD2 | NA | CSASPRGRAANEQFF
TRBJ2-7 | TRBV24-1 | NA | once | CATSEGATGEQYF
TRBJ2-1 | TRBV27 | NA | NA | CASSLNKAGPTPQFF
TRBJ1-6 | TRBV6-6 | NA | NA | CASSVDRFENSPLHF
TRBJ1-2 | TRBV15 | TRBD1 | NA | CATRGGADYGYTF
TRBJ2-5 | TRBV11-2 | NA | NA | CASSPRAGPETQYF
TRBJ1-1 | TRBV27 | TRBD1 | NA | CASSDRGWMNTEAFF
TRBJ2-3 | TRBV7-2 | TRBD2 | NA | CASSFRTSGTDTQYF
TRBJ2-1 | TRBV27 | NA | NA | CASSFNGPNEQFF
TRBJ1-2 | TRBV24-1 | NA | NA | CATSSGDGYTF
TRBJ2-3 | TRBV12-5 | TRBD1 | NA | CASGSGGADTQYF
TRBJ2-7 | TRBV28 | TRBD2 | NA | CASTSGISYEQYF
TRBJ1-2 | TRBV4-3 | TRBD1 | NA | CASSHLGTGAAYGYTF
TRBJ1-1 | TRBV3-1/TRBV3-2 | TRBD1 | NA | CASSQDMNRGGTEAFF
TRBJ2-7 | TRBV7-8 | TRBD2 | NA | CASSRIGGSYEQYF
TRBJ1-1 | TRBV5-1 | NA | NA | CASSDGSYAEAFF
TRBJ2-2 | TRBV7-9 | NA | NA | CASRPPPFGQNTGELFF
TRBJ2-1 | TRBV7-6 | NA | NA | CASSPVHNEQFF
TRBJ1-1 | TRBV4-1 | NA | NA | CASSQDIGVNTEAFF
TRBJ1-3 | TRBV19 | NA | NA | CASSADRGARYSGNTIYF
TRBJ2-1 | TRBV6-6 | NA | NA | CASSYSRENEQFF
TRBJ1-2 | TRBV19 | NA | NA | CASSAVMYGYTF
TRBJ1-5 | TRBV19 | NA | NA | CASSQRTAREGKPQHF
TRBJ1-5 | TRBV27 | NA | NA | CASSALRDTQPQHF
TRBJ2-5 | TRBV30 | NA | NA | CAWSVGLLLQETQYF
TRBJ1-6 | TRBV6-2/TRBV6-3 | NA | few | CASSGETGSSYNSPLHF
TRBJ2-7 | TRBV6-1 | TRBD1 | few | CASSEKKWTGNPYEQYF
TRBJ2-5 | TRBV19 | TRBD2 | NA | CASSIEGGLAGGQETQYF
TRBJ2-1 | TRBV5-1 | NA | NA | CASSPGGYNEQFF
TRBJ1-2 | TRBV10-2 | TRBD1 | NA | CASSESRGQLYGYTF
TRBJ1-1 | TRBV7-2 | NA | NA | CASSPSGPGTEAFF
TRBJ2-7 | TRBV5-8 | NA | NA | CASSWVIGTSTYEQYF
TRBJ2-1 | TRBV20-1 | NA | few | CSARRLDEQFF
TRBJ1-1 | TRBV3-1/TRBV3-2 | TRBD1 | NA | CASSQDLPGGTEAFF
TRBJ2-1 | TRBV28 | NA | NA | CASTRTDLMLEQFF
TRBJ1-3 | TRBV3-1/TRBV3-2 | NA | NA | CASGKGGNTIYF
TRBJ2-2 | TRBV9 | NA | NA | CASSLRRAGPGELFF
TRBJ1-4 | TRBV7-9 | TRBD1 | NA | CASSGDSEKLFF
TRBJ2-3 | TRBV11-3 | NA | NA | CASGRGQGLTDTQYF
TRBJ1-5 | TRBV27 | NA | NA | CASSFRGRQPQHF
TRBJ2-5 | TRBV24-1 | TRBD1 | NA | CATSDTGPGQGARETQYF
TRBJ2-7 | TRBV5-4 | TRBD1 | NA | CASSPTDRVPTYEQYF
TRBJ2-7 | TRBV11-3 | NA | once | CASSFRVHSSYEQYF
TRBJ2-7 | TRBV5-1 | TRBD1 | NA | CASSSGQGDREQYF
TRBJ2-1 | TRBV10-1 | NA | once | CASSDSWANSYNEQFF
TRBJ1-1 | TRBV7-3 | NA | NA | CASSEQGGTEAFF
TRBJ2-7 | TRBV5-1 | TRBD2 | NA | CASSVGTRGGLYEQYF